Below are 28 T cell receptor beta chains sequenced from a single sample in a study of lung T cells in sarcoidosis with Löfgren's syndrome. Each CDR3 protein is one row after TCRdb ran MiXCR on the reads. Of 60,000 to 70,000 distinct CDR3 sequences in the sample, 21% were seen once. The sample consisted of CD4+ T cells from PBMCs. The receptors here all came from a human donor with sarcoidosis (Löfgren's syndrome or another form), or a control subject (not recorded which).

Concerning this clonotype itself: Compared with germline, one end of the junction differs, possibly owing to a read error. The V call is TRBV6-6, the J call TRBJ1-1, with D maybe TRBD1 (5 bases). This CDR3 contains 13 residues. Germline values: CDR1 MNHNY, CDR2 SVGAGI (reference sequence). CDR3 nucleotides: TGTGCCGGCAGTTACGGGGGGTACACTGAAGCTTTCTTT. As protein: CAGSYGGYTEAFF.

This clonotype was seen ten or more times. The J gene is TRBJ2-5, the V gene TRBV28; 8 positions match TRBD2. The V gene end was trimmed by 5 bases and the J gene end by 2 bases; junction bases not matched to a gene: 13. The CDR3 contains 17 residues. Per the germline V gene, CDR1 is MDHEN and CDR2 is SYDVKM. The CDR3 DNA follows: TGTGCCAGCAGTGTAGCGGGGACCCGTCGGGTACAAGAGACCCAGTACTTC. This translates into CASSVAGTRRVQETQYF.

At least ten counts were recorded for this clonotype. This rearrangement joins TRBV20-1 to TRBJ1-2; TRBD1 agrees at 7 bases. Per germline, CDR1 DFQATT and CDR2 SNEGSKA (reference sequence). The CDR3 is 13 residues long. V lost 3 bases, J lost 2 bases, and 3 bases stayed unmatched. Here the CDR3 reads CSARQGENYGYTF. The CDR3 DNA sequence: TGCAGTGCTAGGCAGGGGGAGAACTATGGCTACACCTTC.

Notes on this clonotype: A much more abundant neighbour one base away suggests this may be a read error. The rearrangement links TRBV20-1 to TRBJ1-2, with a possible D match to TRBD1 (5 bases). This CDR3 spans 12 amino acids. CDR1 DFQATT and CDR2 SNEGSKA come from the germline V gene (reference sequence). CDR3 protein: CSTRAGGVSYTF. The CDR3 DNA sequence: TGCAGTACTAGAGCGGGGGGGGTCAGCTACACCTTC.

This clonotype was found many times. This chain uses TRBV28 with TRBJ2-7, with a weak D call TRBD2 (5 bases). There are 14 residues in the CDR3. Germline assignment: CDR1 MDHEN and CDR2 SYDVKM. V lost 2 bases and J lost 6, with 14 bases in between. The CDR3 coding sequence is TGTGCCAGCAGTTTAAGTCCGCCTGGGAGCGAGCAGTACTTC. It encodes CASSLSPPGSEQYF.

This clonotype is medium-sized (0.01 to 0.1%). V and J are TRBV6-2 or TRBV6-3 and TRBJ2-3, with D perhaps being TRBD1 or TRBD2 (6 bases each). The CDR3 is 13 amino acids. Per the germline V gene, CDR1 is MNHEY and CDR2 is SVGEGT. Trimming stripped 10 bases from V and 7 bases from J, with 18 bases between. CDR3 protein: CAITGGLGNTQYF. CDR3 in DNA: TGTGCCATCACCGGGGGCTTGGGAAATACGCAGTATTTT.

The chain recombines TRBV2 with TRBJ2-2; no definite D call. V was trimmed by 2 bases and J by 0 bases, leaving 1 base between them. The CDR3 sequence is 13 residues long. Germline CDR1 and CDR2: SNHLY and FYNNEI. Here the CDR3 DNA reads TGTGCCAGCAGTGAAACGAACACCGGGGAGCTGTTTTTT. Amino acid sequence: CASSETNTGELFF.

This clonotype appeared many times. CDR3 in amino acids: CASSLPTSGNPDTQYF. Written as DNA, the CDR3 is TGTGCCAGCAGCTTACCGACTAGCGGGAACCCAGATACGCAGTATTTT. The chain joins TRBV7-2 to TRBJ2-3, with TRBD2 matching over 11 bases. Germline assignment: CDR1 SGHTA and CDR2 FQGNSA. V shed 2 bases and J 4 bases; nucleotides not matched to a gene: 5. The CDR3 contains 16 residues.

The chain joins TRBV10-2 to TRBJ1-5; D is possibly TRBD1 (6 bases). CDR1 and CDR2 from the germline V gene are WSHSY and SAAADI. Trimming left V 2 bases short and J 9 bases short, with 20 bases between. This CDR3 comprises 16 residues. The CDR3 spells CASSEILTGFPGPQHF. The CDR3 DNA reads TGCGCCAGCAGTGAGATACTTACAGGGTTCCCTGGGCCCCAGCATTTT.

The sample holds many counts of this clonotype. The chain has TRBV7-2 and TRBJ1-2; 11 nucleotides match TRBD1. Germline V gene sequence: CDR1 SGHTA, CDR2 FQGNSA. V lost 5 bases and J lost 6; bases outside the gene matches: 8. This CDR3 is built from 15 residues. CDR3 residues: CASSLLGTGGDGYTF. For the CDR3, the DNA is TGTGCCAGCAGCCTCCTCGGGACAGGGGGGGATGGCTACACCTTC.

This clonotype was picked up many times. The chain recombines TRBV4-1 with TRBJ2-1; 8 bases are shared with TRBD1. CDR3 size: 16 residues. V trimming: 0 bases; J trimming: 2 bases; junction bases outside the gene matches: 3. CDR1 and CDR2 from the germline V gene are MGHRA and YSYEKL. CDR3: CASSQDTDRAYNEQFF. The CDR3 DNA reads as TGCGCCAGCAGCCAAGATACGGACAGGGCCTACAATGAGCAGTTCTTC.

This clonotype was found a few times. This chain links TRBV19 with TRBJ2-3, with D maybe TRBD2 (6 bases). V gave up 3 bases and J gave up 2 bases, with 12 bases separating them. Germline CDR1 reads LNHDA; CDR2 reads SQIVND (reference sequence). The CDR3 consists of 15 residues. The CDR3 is CASSMGLAITDTQYF. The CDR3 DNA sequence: TGTGCCAGTAGTATGGGACTCGCTATCACAGATACGCAGTATTTT.

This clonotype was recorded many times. CDR3 residues: CASSTRQGPGELFF. The CDR3, as DNA: TGTGCCAGCAGTACCCGACAGGGGCCGGGGGAGCTGTTTTTT. V and J are TRBV28 and TRBJ2-2; 8 nucleotides match TRBD1. Unmatched junction bases numbered 7, after V lost 5 bases and J lost 8 bases. This CDR3 is built from 14 residues. Germline V gives CDR1 MDHEN, CDR2 SYDVKM.

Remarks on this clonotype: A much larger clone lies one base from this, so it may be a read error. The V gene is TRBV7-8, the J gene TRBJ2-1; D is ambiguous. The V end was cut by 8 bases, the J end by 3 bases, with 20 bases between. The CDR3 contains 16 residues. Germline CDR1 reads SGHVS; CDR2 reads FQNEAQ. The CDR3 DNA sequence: TGTGCCAGCGGCCCCTCTTACGGGTTCAGCTACAATGAGCAGTTCTTC. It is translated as CASGPSYGFSYNEQFF.

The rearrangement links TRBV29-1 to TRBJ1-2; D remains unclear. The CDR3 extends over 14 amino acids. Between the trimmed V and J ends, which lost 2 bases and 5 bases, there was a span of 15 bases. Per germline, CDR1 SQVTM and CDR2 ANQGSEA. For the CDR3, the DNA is TGCAGCGTTGAAAGGGATGGTTCACGGTATGGCTACACCTTC. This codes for CSVERDGSRYGYTF. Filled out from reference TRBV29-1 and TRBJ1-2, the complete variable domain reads SAVISQKPSRDICQRGTSLTIQCQVDSQVTMMFWYRQQPGQSLTLIATANQGSEATYESGFVIDKFPISRPNLTFSTLTVSNMSPEDSSIYLCSVERDGSRYGYTFGSGTRLTVV.

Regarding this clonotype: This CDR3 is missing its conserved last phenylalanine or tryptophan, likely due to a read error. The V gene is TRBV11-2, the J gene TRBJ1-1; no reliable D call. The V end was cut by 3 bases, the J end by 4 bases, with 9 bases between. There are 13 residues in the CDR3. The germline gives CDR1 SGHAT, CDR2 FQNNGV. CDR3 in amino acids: CASSFAISTEAFS. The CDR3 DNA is TGTGCCAGCAGCTTTGCGATTTCCACTGAAGCTTTCTCT.

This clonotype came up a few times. In DNA form, the CDR3 reads TGTGCCAGCAGCCTAATCCAATTGGGGACCGGGGAGCTGTTTTTT. The encoded protein is CASSLIQLGTGELFF. The J gene is TRBJ2-2, the V gene TRBV3-1; D is unresolved. The V end lost 4 bases, the J end lost 5 bases, and 14 bases lay between the germline ends. This CDR3 is built from 15 residues. Germline-derived CDR1 and CDR2 are LGHDT and YNNKEL (reference sequence).

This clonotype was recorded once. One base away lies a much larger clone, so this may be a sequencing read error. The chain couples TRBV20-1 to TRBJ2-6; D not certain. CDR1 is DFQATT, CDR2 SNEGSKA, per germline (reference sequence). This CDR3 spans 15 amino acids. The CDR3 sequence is CRARDRLSGANVLTF. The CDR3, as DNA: TGCAGGGCTAGAGATCGGCTCTCTGGGGCCAACGTCCTGACTTTC.

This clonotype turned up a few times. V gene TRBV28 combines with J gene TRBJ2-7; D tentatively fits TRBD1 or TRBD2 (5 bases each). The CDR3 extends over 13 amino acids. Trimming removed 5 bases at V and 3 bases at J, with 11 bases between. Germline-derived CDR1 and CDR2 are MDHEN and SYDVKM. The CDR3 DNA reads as TGTGCCAGCAGTCGGGGCCGGCACTACGAGCAGTACTTC. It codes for CASSRGRHYEQYF.

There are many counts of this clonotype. The CDR3 loop is CSASRGATNTGELFF. CDR3 DNA: TGCAGTGCTAGCCGGGGGGCCACGAACACCGGGGAGCTGTTTTTT. The chain carries TRBV20-1 and TRBJ2-2, with D possibly TRBD2 on 7 matching bases. This CDR3 has 15 amino acids. Deletions cut 3 bases from V and 0 bases from J, with 11 bases between. The germline CDR1 and CDR2 sequences are DFQATT and SNEGSKA (reference sequence).

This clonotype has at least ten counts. The CDR3, as DNA: TGTGCCAGCAGCCCAGGGTATCGTATTAACAATGAGCAGTTCTTC. Its protein is CASSPGYRINNEQFF. V is TRBV11-2 and J is TRBJ2-1, with D perhaps TRBD1 (5 bases). Between the trimmed V and J ends, which lost 5 bases and 5 bases, there was a span of 16 bases. The germline V gene encodes CDR1 SGHAT and CDR2 FQNNGV. The CDR3 is made up of 15 amino acids.

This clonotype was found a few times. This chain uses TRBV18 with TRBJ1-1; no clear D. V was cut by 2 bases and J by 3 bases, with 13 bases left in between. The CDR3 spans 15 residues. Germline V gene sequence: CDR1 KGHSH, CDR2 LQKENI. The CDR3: CASSPVGGFDTEAFF. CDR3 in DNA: TGTGCCAGCTCACCAGTGGGCGGGTTTGACACTGAAGCTTTCTTT.

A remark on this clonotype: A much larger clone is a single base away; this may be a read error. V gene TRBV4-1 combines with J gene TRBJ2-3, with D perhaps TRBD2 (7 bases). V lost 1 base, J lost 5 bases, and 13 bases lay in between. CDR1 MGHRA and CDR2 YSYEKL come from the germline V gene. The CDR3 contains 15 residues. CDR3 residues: CASSQVGGGKDTQYF. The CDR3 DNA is TGCGCCAGCAGCCAAGTAGGGGGGGGAAAAGATACGCAGTATTTT.

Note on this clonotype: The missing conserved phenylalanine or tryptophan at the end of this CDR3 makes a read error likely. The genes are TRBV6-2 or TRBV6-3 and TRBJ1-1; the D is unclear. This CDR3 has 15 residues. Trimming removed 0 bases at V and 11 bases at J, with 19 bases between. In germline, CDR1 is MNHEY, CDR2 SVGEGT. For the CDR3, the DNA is TGTGCCAGCAGTTACTCGTATCGACCGCTTTCAGAGGCTTTCCTT. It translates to CASSYSYRPLSEAFL.

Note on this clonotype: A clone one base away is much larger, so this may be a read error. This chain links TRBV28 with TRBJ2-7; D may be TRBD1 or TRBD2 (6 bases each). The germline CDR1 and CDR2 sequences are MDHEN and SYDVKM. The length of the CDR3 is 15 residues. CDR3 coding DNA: TGTGCCAGCAGTTTACCCGGGGGCTCAACCTACGGGCAGTACTTC. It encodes CASSLPGGSTYGQYF.

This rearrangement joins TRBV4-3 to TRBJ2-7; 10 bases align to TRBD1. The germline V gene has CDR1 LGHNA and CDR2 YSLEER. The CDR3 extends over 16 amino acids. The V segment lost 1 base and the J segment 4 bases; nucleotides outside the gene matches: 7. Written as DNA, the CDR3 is TGCGCCAGCAGCCAAGGGAGGGACAGGGGAACATACGAGCAGTACTTC. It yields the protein CASSQGRDRGTYEQYF.

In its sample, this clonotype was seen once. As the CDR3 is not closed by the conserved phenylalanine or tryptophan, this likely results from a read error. CDR3 bases: TGCTCCAGCAGCTTTGTAGGACAGGTCCAAGAGACCCAGTACCTC. Translation gives CSSSFVGQVQETQYL. This chain uses TRBV5-1 with TRBJ2-5; 7 nucleotides line up with TRBD1. Germline V gene lookup returns CDR1 SGHRS and CDR2 YFSETQ. The CDR3 contains 15 residues.

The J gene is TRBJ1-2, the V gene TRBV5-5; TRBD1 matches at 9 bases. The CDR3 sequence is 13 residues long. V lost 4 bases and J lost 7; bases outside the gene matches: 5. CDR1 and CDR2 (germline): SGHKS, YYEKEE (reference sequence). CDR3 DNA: TGTGCCAGCAGCCTTACAGGGGGCCCTGGCTACACCTTC. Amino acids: CASSLTGGPGYTF.